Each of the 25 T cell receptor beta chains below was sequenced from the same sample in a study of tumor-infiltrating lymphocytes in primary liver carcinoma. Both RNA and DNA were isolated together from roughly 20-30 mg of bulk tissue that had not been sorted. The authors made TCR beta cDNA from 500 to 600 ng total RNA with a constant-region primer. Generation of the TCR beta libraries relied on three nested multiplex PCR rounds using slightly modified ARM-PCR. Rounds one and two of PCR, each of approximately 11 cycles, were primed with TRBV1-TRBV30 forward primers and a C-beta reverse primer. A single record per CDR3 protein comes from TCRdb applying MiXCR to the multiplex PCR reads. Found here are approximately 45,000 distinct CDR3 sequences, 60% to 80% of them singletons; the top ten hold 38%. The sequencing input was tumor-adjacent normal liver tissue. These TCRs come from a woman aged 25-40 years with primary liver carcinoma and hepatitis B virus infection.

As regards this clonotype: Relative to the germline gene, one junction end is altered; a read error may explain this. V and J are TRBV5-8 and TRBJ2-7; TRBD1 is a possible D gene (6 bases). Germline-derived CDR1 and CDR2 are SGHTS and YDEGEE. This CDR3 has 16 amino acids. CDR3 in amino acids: CASILLRGDISYEHYF. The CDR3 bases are TGTGCCAGCATCTTGCTCAGGGGCGATATCTCCTACGAGCATTACTTC.

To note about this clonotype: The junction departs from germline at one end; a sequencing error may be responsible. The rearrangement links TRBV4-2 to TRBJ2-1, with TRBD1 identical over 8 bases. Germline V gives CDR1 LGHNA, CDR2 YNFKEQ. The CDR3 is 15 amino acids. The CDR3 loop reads CASSQVQGAYNEQFF. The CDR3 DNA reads TGCGCCAGCAGCCAAGTACAGGGGGCCTACAATGAGCAGTTCTTC.

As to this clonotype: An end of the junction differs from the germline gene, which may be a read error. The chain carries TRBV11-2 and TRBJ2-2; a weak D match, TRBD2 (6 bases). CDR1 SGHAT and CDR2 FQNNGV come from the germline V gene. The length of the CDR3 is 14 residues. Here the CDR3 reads CASSFSTGVGEPLF. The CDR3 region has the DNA TGTGCCAGCAGCTTCTCGACGGGGGTCGGGGAGCCGCTTTTT.

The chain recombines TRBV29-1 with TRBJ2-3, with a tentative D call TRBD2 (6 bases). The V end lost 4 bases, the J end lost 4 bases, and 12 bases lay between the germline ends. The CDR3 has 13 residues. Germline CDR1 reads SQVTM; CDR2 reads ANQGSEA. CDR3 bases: TGCAGCGTTGTAGCGGCTGGGTCAGATACGCAGTATTTT. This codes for CSVVAAGSDTQYF.

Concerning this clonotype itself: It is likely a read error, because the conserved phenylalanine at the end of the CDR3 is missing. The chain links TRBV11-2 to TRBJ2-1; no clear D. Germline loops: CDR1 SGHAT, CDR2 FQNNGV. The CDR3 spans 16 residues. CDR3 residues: CASNLSLDASYNEQFL. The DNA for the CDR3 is TGTGCCAGCAACTTAAGCCTGGACGCGAGCTACAATGAGCAGTTCCTC.

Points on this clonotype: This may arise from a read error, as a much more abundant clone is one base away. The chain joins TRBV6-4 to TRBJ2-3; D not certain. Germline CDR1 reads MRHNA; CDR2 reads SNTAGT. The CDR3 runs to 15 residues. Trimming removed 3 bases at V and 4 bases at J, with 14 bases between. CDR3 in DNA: TGTGCCAGCAGTGAGTGGTATGGGTACGCAGATACGCAGTATTTT. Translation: CASSEWYGYADTQYF.

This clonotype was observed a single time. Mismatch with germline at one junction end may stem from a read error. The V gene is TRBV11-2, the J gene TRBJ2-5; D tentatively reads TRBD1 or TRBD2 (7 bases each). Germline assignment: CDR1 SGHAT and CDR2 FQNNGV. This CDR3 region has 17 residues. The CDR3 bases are TGTGCCAGCAACTTAACCCCAGGGGGGGTTCACCAAGAGACCCAGTACTTC. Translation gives CASNLTPGGVHQETQYF.

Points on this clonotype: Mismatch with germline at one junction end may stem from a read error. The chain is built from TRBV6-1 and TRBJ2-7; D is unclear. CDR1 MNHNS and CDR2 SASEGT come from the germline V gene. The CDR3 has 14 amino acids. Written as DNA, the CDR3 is TGTGCTAGCACTGTCCGGGCTCTAACCTACGAGCAGTACTTC. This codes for CASTVRALTYEQYF.

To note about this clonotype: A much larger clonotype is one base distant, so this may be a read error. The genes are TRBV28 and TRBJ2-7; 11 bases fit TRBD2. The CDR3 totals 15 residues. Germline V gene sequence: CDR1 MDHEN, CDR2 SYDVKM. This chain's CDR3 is CVSRTATSGTTEQYF. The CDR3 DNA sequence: TGTGTCAGCAGGACAGCGACTAGCGGGACTACGGAGCAGTACTTC.

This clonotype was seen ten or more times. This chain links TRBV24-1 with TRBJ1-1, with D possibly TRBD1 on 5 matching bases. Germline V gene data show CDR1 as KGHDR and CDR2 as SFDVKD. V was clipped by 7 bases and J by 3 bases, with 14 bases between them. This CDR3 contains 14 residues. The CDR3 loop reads CATRSGTWDTEAFF. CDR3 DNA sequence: TGTGCCACCAGATCCGGGACCTGGGACACTGAAGCTTTCTTT.

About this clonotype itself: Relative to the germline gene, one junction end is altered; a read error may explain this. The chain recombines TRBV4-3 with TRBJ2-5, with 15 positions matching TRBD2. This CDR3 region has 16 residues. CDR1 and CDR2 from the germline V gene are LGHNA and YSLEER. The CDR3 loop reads CATSQGTSGRSETQYF. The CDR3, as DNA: TGCGCCACCAGCCAAGGGACTAGCGGGAGGTCGGAGACCCAGTACTTC.

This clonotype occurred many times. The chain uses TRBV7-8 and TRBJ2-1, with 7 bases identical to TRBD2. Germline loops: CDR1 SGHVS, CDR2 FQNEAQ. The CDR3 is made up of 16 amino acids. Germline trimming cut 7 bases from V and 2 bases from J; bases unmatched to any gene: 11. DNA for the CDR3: TGTGCCAGCATCAAGTTGACTAGCCGAACCTACAATGAGCAGTTCTTC. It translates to CASIKLTSRTYNEQFF.

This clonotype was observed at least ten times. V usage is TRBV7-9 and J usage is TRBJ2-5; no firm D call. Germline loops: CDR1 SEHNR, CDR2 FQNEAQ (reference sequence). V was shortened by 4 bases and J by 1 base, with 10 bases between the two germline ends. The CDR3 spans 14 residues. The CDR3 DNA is TGTGCCAGCAGCTCGACTGGACGCCAAGAGACCCAGTACTTC. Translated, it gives CASSSTGRQETQYF.

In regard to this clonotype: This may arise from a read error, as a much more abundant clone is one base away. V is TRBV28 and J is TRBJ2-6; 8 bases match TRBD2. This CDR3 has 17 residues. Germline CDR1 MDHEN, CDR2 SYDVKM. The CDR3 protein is CASSFGRGRTGANVLSF. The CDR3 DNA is TGTGCCAGCAGTTTCGGGAGGGGGAGAACTGGGGCCAACGTCCTGTCTTTC.

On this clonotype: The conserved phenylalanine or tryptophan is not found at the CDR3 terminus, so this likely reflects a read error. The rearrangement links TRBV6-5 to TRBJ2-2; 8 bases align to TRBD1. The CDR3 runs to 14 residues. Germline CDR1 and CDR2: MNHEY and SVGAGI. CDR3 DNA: TGTACCAGCAGTTACCGGACAGGGACCGGGGAGCTGTTTTCT. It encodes CTSSYRTGTGELFS.

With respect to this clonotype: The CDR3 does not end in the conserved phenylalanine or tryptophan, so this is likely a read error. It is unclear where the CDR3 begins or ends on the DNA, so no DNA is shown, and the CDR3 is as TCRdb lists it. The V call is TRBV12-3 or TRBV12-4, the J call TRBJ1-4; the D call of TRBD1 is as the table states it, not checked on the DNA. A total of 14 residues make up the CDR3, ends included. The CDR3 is CASSKTGHGEKLVI.

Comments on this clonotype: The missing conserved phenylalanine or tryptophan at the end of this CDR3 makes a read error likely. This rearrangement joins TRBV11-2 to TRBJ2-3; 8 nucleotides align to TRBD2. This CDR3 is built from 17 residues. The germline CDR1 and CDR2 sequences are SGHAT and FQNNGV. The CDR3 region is CASSHRGSGSLTDTQYC. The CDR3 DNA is TGTGCTAGCAGCCACCGAGGGAGCGGGAGCCTCACAGATACGCAGTATTGT.

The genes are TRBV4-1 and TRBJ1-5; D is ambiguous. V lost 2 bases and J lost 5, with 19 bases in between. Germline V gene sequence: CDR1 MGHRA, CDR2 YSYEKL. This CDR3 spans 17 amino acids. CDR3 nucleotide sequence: TGCGCCAGCAGCCAAACCCACACATGTAGGGTCGATCAGCCCCAGCATTTT. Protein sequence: CASSQTHTCRVDQPQHF.

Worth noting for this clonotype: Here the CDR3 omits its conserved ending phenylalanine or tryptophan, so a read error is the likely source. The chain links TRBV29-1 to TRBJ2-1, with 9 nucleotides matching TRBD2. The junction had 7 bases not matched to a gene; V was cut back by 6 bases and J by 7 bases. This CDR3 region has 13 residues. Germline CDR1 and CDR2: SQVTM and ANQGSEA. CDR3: CSVKSGGMNEQFL. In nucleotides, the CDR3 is TGCAGCGTCAAAAGCGGGGGGATGAATGAGCAGTTCTTA.

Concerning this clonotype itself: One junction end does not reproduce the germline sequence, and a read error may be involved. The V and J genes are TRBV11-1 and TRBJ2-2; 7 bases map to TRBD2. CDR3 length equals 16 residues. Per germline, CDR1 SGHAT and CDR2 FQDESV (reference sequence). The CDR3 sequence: CASSTVMAGVPGELFF. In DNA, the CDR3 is TGTGCCAGCAGCACGGTTATGGCGGGAGTGCCCGGGGAGCTGTTTTTC.

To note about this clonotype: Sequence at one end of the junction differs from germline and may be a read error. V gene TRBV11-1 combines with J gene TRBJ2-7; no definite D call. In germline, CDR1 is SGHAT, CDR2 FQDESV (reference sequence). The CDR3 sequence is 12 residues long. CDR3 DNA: TGTGCCAGCATCTTCATGGGATACGATCAGTACTTC. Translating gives CASIFMGYDQYF.

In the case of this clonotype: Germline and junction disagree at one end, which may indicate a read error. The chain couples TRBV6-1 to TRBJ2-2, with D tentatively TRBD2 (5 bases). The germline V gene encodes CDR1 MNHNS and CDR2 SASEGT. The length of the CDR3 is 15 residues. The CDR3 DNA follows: TGTGCTAGCATAGAGGGAGATTTGAACACCGGGGAGCTGTTTTTT. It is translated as CASIEGDLNTGELFF.

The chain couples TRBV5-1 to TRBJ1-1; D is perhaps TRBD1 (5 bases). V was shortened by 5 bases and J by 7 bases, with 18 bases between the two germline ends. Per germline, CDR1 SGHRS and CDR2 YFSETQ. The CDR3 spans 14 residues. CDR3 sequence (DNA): TGCGCCAGCAGTCAAAAGACAGTGTTTAGTGAAGCTTTCTTT. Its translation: CASSQKTVFSEAFF.

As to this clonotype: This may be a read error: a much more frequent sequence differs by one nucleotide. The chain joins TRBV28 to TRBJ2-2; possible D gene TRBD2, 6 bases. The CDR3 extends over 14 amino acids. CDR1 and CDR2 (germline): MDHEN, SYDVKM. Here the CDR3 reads CASGGNGNTWELFF. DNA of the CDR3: TGTGCCAGCGGAGGGAACGGAAACACCTGGGAGCTGTTTTTT. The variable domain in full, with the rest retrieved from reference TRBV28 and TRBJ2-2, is DVKVTQSSRYLVKRTGEKVFLECVQDMDHENMFWYRQDPGLGLRLIYFSYDVKMKEKGDIPEGYSVSREKKERFSLILESASTNQTSMYLCASGGNGNTWELFFGEGSRLTVL.

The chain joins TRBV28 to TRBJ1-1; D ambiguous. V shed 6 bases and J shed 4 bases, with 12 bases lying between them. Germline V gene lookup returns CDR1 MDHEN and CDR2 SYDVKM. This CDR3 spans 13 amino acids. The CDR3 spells CASRLYLITEAFF. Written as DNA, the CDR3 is TGTGCCAGCAGGCTTTACCTCATCACTGAAGCTTTCTTT.